This paragraph reports one T cell receptor beta chain. Germline V lookup: CDR1 MNHNS, CDR2 SASEGT. The junction had 5 bases not matched to a gene; V was cut back by 6 bases and J by 7 bases. CDR3 length equals 12 residues. The data belong to a study of shared clonotypes between healthy human individuals. The table came from immunoSEQ multiplex PCR; TCRdb's copy has only in-frame clones and leaves some out. The sample lists approximately 500,000 clones, less than 96% seen once, with under 0.06% in the top ten. The sequence came from a woman in her twenties or thirties in good health. The sequenced sample was naive CD4+ T cells sorted from blood. Subset in this sample: CD45RA+ positively selected. This chain joins TRBV6-1 and TRBJ1-2, with TRBD1 matching over 7 bases. This CDR3 reads CASSPTGFGYTF. CDR3 sequence (DNA): TGTGCCAGCAGCCCGACAGGGTTTGGCTACACCTTC.